Described below is a single TCR beta chain sequence and its context. No antigen is known for it. The sample holds no much larger clone one base away, and base qualities are not on file. The germline V gene provides CDR1 MNHNS and CDR2 SASEGT. The CDR3 goes from the cysteine to the phenylalanine over 15 residues. Just the 45-base CDR3 DNA is kept, in frame starting at base 1. The cohort was made up of approximately 670 healthy bone marrow donors. At the time of sampling, all cohort members were nominally healthy, though unrecorded immune exposures were likely present. The donor was CMV seronegative and belonged to the group of several hundred seronegative cohort members. Each donor provided a peripheral blood sample, and peripheral blood mononuclear cells were used for TCR beta sequencing. The Qiagen DNeasy Blood Extraction Kit was used to extract genomic DNA from the blood cell samples. The data are from a study of cytomegalovirus exposure and HLA in healthy donors (dated by TCRdb to the late 2010s). Regarding the complete study: In an earlier analysis of approximately 500 of the donors, approximately 260 Gb of sequence data and 100 million or so unique TCR beta sequences from 150 million to 200 million T cells were reported. The number of typed donors differed by locus: roughly 629-640 for A, B, C, DRB1 and DQB1; some 540 for DQA1; 606 for DPA1; and around 490 for DPB1. The study aimed to test whether cataloging public T cell receptors could reveal signatures of past pathogen exposure. A later genetic analysis used genome-wide SNP genotypes for about 65% of the roughly 670 donors, treating that subset as a discovery cohort. Among the approximately 420 genotyped donors, around 81% belonged to the genetic ancestry cluster associated with self-reported Caucasian donors. A separate validation cohort of more than 100 different subjects was used in addition to the 666-subject first cohort. To predict cytomegalovirus infection status, the study combined high-throughput TCR immunosequencing, statistical association of individual TCRs with disease status, and machine learning. An earlier analysis of around 580 of the donors used high-throughput TCR beta sequencing to judge whether each TCR beta V gene segment behaved as functional or pseudogenic. Among roughly 400 genotyped donors of the cohort, an average of approximately 230,000 unique TCR beta nucleotide sequences were sequenced per donor, approximately 20% of them non-productive. A later analysis re-examined previously published TCR beta repertoires from hundreds of donors and added high-resolution HLA genotyping to investigate patterns of TCR occurrence. The T cell repertoires of 666 subjects were profiled by immunosequencing and related to cytomegalovirus serostatus. An early release that covered 640 HLA-typed donors contained around 300 gigabases of sequencing data and tens of millions of unique TCR sequences. Donor age, sex, ethnicity and CMV serostatus were collected together with the repertoire data. HLA typing covered class I and class II loci at four-digit resolution. A few DR-DQ haplotypes were treated as single units for association and clustering because of strong linkage in the cohort. All discovery cohort repertoires had been generated on a single sequencing platform. Rather than using new phenotypic data, the later analysis identified candidate immune exposures from TCR beta sequences and from how often those sequences occurred across donors.

The investigation overall reported the following: The 87-base-pair reads could not distinguish some IMGT-functional V segments, including TRBV6-2 and TRBV6-3, so those segments were excluded. In a later analysis, HLA-associated TCR beta chains showed more clonal expansion and lower generation probabilities than non-associated chains that were equally common. In a later analysis, around 17,000 TCR beta sequences were associated with specific HLA alleles at a false discovery rate of 0.05. A few of the identified cytomegalovirus-associated TCR beta chains were confirmed in vitro to be specific for cytomegalovirus antigens. The classifier was reported to diagnose cytomegalovirus status with high specificity and sensitivity in both the original and validation cohorts. Across donors, most TCR sequences were observed very rarely, whereas some public TCRs were present in many individuals. Correlated functional status among segregating V segments might reflect linkage disequilibrium, but an unknown experimental factor could not be ruled out. According to a later analysis, parvovirus B19, influenza, CMV and Epstein-Barr virus appeared linked to several top co-occurrence clusters. In a later analysis, the rate of TCR association differed among HLA loci, with DRB1 alleles having the most associated TCRs and HLA-C alleles having the fewest. HLA typing was unavailable for some donors at each locus, so association tests used only the typed subset. Most CMV-associated TCR beta chains appeared to be HLA-restricted in a later analysis, and the HLA associations seemed to be driven largely by CMV exposure. Sequencing depth was assumed to be roughly uniform across donors in the presence/absence analyses, though that assumption may not hold. Strong co-occurrence of HLA alleles, especially DR and DQ, made assigning TCR associations to individual alleles difficult. A later genetic analysis associated a missense DCLRE1C variant with V-gene and J-gene trimming of TCR beta chains, and an independent cohort replicated the association. The only immune exposure information available for the cohort was CMV serostatus. Broadly in line with IMGT annotations, most TCR beta V segments showed up in productive rearrangements about 87% or about 30% of the time in an earlier analysis of under 700 of the donors. According to a later genetic analysis, donors in an Asian-associated ancestry cluster had fewer N-insertions in productive TCRs than the roughly 670-donor mean. The authors suggested that the approach could potentially be generalized to other disease states and immunological phenotypes. A further reported finding was that TCR beta sequences accurately predicted the HLA-A and HLA-B alleles for most subjects in the first cohort. Because counts were too low, about 18 rarely observed V segments, including chromosome 9 orphons, were excluded from the earlier analysis of around 640 of the donors. The study gave a list of about 160 TCR beta chains associated with cytomegalovirus. In this cohort, only TCR beta chains were sequenced, and detectable features were limited by the absence of alpha or paired-chain data. A cluster of highly shared sequence variants was judged likely to represent a technical artifact of the sequencing pipeline.

The library relied on the immunoSEQ multiplex PCR assay. The multiplex PCR relied on a mix of 60 forward primers for TCR Vbeta segments and 13 reverse primers for TCR Jbeta segments. Amplification of the CDR3 region of rearranged TCR beta genes was performed with a multiplex PCR assay on genomic DNA. The amplified TCR beta libraries were sequenced on the Illumina HiSeq System as 87-base-pair reads. The paper's data handling went like this. Across the 670 or so repertoires, a later analysis counted 78 million or so unique TCR beta chains, approximately 12 million of which were shared by at least two donors. Raw reads were error-corrected and collapsed into unique sequences by a nearest-neighbor algorithm in which closely related sequences were merged to remove PCR and sequencing errors. To assign V, D and J gene segments, CDR3 sequences were aligned to IMGT reference sequences. Each retained sequence needed at least a six-nucleotide match to both a V gene segment and a J gene segment. Rearrangements were classified as productive when the CDR3 lacked stop codons and remained in frame with V and J, and all other rearrangements were classified as non-productive. Following IMGT convention, CDR3 was defined as the stretch from the second conserved V-encoded cysteine to the conserved J-encoded phenylalanine. Sequences without an unambiguous match to a single V gene segment were excluded from the earlier analysis of over 500 of the donors. In an earlier analysis of 450 to 700 of the donors, V segments were called functional above 56.7% productive rearrangements and were called segregating when the between-donor standard deviation exceeded 5%. To diagnose cytomegalovirus status from the catalog of TCR beta chain sequences, a statistical classification framework was built. V and J gene assignment, in a later analysis, came from comparing TCR nucleotide sequences with IMGT/GENE-DB human TR gene sequences. In a later analysis, CDR3 sequences and most-parsimonious VDJ recombination scenarios were assigned using the TCRdist pipeline. In a later analysis, each TCR beta chain was defined by its CDR3 amino acid sequence together with its V-gene family, and reads without a unique V-gene family were excluded. A later analysis removed 592 highly shared, low-generation-probability nucleotide sequences to deal with suspected cross-contamination and a sequencing artifact. In a later analysis, a clonal expansion index for each public chain was calculated from normalized within-repertoire ranks of inferred template counts. A later analysis computed generation probabilities with a VDJ recombination model fitted to out-of-frame rearrangements, and checked the results against IGoR. In a later analysis, TCR-TCR, TCR-HLA and TCR-CMV co-occurrence was scored with hypergeometric tests, and a repertoire-size bias correction was applied to TCR pairs. False discovery rates were estimated in a later analysis by permuting HLA or CMV assignments 20 times. In a later analysis, co-occurring TCRs were grouped with DBSCAN, and TCRdist sequence similarity was added when clustering was performed within HLA-allele-positive subsets. Co-occurrence clustering excluded repertoires with fewer than 30,000 or more than 120,000 public chains, plus five with anomalous nucleotide sharing. The table was pulled from immuneACCESS by TCRdb, which kept in-frame rearrangements only. Such tables lose some clones; where checked, under half of the loss comes from unresolved V genes, and the rest has no known cause. V and J calls and clone size come straight from that table; D and trimming were deduced from the DNA. In all, the sample holds tens of thousands of clones, and roughly 80% of those were seen once. Approximately 7.3% of the sample lies in the top ten.

The sequence derives from a woman aged 40 to 49 in good health and CMV-seronegative. Rearrangement joined TRBV6-1 to TRBJ2-5, and TRBD2 may be the D gene, going by 6 matching bases. Judging by the DNA end, TRBJ2-7 fits better; the J call may be wrong. Sequences were obtained from PBMCs. This receptor carries the CDR3 CASSEEAGRTYEQYF. Here is the DNA: TGTGCCAGCAGTGAGGAGGCGGGACGGACCTACGAGCAGTACTTC.